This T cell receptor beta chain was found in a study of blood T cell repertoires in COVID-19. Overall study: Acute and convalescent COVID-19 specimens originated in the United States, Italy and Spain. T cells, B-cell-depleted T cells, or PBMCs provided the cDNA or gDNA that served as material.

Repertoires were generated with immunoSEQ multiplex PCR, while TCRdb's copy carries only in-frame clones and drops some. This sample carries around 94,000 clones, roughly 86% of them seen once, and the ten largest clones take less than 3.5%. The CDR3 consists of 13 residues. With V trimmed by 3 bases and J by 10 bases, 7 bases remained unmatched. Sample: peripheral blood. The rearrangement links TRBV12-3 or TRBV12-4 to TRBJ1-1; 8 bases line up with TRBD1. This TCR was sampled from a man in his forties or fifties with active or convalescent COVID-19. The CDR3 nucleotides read TGTGCCAGCAGTTTTGACAGGGGATTTCGAGCTTTCTTT. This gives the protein CASSFDRGFRAFF.